The TCR beta chain under discussion was sequenced for a study of T cells in tuberculosis. Findings and limits, study-wide: The stringent gate may have excluded weak CD1B-GMM tetramer binders.

After thawing and overnight rest, PBMC were stained with GMM-loaded CD1B tetramer, viability dye and anti-CD3 for sorting. The lipid loaded on the CD1B tetramers was C32 glucose monomycolate from Rhodococcus equi. Tetramer-sorted PBMC had been CD14 monocyte-depleted before freezing. This clone has just a few counts. Sequencing was performed with immunoSEQ multiplex PCR; in TCRdb, only in-frame clones are kept and a portion is missing. Counted here are approximately 57,000 clones, roughly 88% occurring once; the ten biggest clones make up 20% to 25%. The receptor was isolated from an adult woman with latent tuberculosis. Sequencing input: CD1b-GMM tetramer-negative cells sorted from PBMCs.

CDR3 DNA sequence: TGTGCCAGCAGCTTAGGCGGACAGACCTACGAGCAGTACTTC. It codes for CASSLGGQTYEQYF. The chain carries TRBV7-2 and TRBJ2-7; tentative D call: TRBD1 (6 bases). Germline CDR1 is SGHTA and CDR2 is FQGNSA. Between the trimmed V and J ends, which lost 1 base and 2 bases, there was a span of 9 bases. The CDR3 length is 14 residues. The complete variable domain, with remaining parts taken from reference TRBV7-2 and TRBJ2-7, reads GAGVSQSPSNKVTEKGKDVELRCDPISGHTALYWYRQSLGQGLEFLIYFQGNSAPDKSGLPSDRFSAERTGGSVSTLTIQRTQQEDSAVYLCASSLGGQTYEQYFGPGTRLTVT.